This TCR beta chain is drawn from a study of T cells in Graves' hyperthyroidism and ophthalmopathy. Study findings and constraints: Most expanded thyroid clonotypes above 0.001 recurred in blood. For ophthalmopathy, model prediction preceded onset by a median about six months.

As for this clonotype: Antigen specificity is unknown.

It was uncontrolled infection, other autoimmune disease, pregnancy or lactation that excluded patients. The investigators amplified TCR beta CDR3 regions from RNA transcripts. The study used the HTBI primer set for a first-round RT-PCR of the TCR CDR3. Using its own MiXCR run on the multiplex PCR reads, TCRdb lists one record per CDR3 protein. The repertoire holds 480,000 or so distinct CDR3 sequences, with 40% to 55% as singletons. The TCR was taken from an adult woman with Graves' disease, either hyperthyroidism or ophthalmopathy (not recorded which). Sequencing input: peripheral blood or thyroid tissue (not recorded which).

CDR3: CSAHRGSNEKLFF. As DNA, the CDR3 is TGCAGTGCCCACAGGGGTTCTAATGAAAAACTGTTTTTT. The genes are TRBV20-1 and TRBJ1-4, with 7 bases identical to TRBD1. CDR3 length: 13 residues. Germline values: CDR1 DFQATT, CDR2 SNEGSKA (reference sequence). Trimming cost V 6 bases and J 3 bases; bases outside gene matches: 4.